This T cell receptor (beta chain) was profiled in a study of shared clonotypes between healthy human individuals. V lost 0 bases, J lost 1 base, and 16 bases lay in between. Germline lookup yields CDR1 SGHRS and CDR2 YFSETQ. The CDR3 has 17 residues. Broader study findings: Among the subsets, naive ones generally showed larger estimated richness than memory ones. Clonotypes shared by all four sorted-subset donors had higher generation probabilities than non-shared clonotypes.

Worth noting for this clone: Its antigen is currently unknown.

Profiled with immunoSEQ multiplex PCR; TCRdb holds only in-frame clones, not every one. Here the sample spans 1,400,000 or so clones, 98% to 99% being singletons. This chain connects TRBV5-1 to TRBJ1-1, with D hard to call. Sequencing input: naive CD4+ T cells sorted from blood. Sample subset: CD45RA+ positively selected. The clonotype comes from a man aged 25-45 years in good health. The CDR3 is CASSLAGRGLGNTEAFF. Written as DNA, the CDR3 is TGCGCCAGCAGCTTGGCCGGAAGAGGGCTGGGGAACACTGAAGCTTTCTTT.